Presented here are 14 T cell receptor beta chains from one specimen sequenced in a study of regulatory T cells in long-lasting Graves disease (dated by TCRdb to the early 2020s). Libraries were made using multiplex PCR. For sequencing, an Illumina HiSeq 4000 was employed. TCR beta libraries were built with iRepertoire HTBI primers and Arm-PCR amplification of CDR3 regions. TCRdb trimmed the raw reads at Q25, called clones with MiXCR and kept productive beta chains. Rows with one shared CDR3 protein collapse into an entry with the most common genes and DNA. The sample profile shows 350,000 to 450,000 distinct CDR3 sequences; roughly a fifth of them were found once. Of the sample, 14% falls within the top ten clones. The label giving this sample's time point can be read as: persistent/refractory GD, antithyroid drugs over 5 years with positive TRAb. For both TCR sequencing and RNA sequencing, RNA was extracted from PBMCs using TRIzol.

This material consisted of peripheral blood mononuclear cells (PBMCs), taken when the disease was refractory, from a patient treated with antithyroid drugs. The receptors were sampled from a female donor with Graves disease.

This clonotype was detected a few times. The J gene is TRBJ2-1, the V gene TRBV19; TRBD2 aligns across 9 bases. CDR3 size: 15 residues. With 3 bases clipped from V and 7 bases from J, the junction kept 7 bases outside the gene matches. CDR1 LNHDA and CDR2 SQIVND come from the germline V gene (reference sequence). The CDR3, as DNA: TGTGCCAGTAGTATTATAGCGGGAGAGTTAAATGAGCAGTTCTTC. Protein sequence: CASSIIAGELNEQFF.

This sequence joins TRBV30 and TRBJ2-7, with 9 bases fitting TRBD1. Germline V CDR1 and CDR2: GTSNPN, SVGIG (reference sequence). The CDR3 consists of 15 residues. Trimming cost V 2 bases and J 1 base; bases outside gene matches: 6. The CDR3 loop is CAWSFRDRASYEQYF. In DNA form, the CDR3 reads TGTGCCTGGAGTTTCCGGGACAGGGCGTCCTACGAGCAGTACTTC.

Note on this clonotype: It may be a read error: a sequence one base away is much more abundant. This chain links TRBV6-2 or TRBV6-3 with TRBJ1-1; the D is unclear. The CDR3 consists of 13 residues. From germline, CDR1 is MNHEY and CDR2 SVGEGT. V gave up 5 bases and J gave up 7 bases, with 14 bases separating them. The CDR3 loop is CASSEGWGHEAFF. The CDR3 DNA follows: TGTGCCAGCAGTGAAGGGTGGGGTCATGAAGCTTTCTTT.

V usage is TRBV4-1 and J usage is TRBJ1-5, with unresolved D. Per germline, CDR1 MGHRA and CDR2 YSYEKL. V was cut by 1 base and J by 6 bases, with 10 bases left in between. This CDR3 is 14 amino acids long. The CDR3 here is CASSQVSDSQPQHF. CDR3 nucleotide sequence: TGCGCCAGCAGCCAAGTCTCAGATTCTCAGCCCCAGCATTTT.

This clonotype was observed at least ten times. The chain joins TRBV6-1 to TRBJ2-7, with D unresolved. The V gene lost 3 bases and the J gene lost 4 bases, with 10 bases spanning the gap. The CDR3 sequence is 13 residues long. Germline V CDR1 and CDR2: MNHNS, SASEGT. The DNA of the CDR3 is TGTGCCAGCAGTGAGCCAGGCGGATACGAGCAGTACTTC. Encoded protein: CASSEPGGYEQYF.

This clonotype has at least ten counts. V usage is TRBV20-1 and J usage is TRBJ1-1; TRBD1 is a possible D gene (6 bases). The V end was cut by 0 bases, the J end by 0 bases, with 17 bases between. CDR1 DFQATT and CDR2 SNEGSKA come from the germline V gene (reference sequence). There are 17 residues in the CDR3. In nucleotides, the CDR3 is TGCAGTGCTAGAGATAGGGGTGCAGGGGCCATGAACACTGAAGCTTTCTTT. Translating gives CSARDRGAGAMNTEAFF.

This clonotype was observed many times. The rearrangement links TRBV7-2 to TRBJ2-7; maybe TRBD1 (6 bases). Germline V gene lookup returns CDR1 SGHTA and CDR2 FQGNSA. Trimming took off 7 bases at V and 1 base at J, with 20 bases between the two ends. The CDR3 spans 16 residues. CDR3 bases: TGTGCCAGCACCCTCCTTGGGGGCATGACTTCCTACGAGCAGTACTTC. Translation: CASTLLGGMTSYEQYF.

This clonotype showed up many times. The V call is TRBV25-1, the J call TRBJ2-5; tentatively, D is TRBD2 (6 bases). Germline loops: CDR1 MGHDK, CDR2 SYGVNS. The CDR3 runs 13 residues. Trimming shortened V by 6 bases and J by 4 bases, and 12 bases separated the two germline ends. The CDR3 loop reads CASSVGEVETQYF. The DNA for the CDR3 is TGTGCCAGCAGCGTGGGGGAGGTAGAGACCCAGTACTTC.

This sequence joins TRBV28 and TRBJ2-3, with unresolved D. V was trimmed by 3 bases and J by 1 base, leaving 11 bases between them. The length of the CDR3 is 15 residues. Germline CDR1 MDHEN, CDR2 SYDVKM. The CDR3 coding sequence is TGTGCCAGCAGTTTTCATGGCGCGGGCACAGATACGCAGTATTTT. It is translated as CASSFHGAGTDTQYF.

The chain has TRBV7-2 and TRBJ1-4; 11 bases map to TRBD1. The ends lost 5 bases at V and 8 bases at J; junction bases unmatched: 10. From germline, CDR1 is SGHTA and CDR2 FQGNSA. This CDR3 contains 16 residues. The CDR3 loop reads CASSPVRTGGYEKLFF. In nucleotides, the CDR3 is TGTGCCAGCAGCCCCGTTAGGACAGGGGGCTACGAAAAACTGTTTTTT.

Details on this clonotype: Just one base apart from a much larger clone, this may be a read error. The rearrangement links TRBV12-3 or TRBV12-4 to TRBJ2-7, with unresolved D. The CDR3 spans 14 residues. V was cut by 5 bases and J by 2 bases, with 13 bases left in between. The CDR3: CASSLPFGPYEQYF. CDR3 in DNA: TGTGCCAGCAGTCTACCGTTTGGCCCCTACGAGCAGTACTTC.

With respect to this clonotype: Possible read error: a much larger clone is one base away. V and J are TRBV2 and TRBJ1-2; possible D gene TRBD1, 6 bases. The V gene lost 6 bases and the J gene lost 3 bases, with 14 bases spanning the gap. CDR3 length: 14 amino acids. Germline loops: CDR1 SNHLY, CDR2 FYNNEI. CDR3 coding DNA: TGTGCCAGCAGCCCATCAGGGGTCGACTATGGCTACACCTTC. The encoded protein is CASSPSGVDYGYTF.

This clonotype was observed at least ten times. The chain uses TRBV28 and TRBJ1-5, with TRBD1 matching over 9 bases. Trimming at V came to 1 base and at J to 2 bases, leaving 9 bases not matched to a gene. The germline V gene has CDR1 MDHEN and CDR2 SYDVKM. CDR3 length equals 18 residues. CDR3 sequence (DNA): TGTGCCAGCAGTTTATCCATTCTCCGGACAGGGGGCAATCAGCCCCAGCATTTT. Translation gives CASSLSILRTGGNQPQHF.

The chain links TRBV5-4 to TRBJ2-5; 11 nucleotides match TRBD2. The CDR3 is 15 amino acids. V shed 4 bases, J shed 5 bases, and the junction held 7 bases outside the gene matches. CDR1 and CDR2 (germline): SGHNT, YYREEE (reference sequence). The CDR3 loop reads CASSPVLAGVETQYF. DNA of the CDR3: TGTGCCAGCAGCCCAGTACTAGCGGGGGTGGAGACCCAGTACTTC.